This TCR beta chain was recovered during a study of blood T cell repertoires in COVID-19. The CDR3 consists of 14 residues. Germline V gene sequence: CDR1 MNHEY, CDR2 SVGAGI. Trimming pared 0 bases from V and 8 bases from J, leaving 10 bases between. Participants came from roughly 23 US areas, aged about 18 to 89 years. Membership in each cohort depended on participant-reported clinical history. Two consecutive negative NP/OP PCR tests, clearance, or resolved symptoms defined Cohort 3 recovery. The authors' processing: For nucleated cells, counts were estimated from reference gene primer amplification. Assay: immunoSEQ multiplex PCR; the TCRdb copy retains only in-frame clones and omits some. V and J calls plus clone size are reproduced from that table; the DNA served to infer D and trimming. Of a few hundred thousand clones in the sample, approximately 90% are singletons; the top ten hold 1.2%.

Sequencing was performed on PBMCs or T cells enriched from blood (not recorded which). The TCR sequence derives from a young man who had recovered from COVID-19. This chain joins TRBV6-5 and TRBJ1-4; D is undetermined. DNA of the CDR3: TGTGCCAGCAGTTACTCTACGGGTTTAGAAAAACTGTTTTTT. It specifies CASSYSTGLEKLFF.